These T cell receptor beta chains were read from a single sample in a study of graft-versus-host responses after intestinal transplantation. The data were produced by immunoSEQ multiplex PCR, yet TCRdb's version contains in-frame clones alone and is incomplete. The repertoire consists of about 20,000 clones, with about 89% occurring once and the leading ten covering approximately 9%. The sample consisted of PBMCs, taken approximately 230 days after intestinal transplant. These receptors were taken from a human patient who received an intestinal transplant, so some T cells may come from the graft donor. The CDR3 runs from the conserved cysteine through the conserved F or W. D genes are given only for firm matches. Clone sizes are given selectively: once, few, many, or a class where the clone is expanded.

size | J | V | D | DNA | CDR3
. | TRBJ2-7 | TRBV4-1 | TRBD1 | TGCGCCAGCAGCCCTCGGGAAGGGGGCAACGAGCAGTACTTC | CASSPREGGNEQYF
. | TRBJ1-2 | TRBV6-5 | . | TGTGCCAGCAGAGAAAGTTGGACAGCTAACTATGGCTACACCTTC | CASRESWTANYGYTF
. | TRBJ2-3 | TRBV4-1 | . | TGCGCCAGCGCTAGAGGGTTTGCTAGCACAGATACGCAGTATTTT | CASARGFASTDTQYF
. | TRBJ2-3 | TRBV7-9 | . | TGTGCCAGCAGCCCGTTTAGGGAGCCAAGCACAGATACGCAGTATTTT | CASSPFREPSTDTQYF
. | TRBJ2-5 | TRBV9 | . | TGTGCCAGCAGCAGGGGAGGTGAACAAGAGACCCAGTACTTC | CASSRGGEQETQYF
. | TRBJ2-5 | TRBV11-2 | . | TGTGCCAGCAGCTTTTTACCGACGTCGCAAGAGACCCAGTACTTC | CASSFLPTSQETQYF
once | TRBJ2-7 | TRBV19 | . | TGTGCCAGTAGTATATTTTACGGCAGCGCCTACGAGCAGTACTTC | CASSIFYGSAYEQYF
. | TRBJ2-7 | TRBV6-1 | TRBD1 | TGTGCCAGCAGCCAAGAGACAGGGCGCGAGCAGTACTTC | CASSQETGREQYF
. | TRBJ2-6 | TRBV5-4 | . | TGTGCCAGCAGCTTGGTCGGATCCCTCGTCCTGACTTTC | CASSLVGSLVLTF
once | TRBJ2-5 | TRBV9 | . | TGTGCCAGCAGCGTAGCCACTAGGCCAGAGACCCAGTACTTC | CASSVATRPETQYF
few | TRBJ2-5 | TRBV11-2 | . | TGTGCCAGCAGCTCCACCTTCAGGGTGGAAAGGGAGACCCAGTACTTC | CASSSTFRVERETQYF
. | TRBJ2-5 | TRBV6-6 | TRBD2 | TGTGCCAGCAGTTACTCGATGCGGGGGGGCCGGGAGACCCAGTACTTC | CASSYSMRGGRETQYF
. | TRBJ2-1 | TRBV4-1 | TRBD2 | TGCGCCAGCAGCCATACTAGCGGGGGGCTCAATGAGCAGTTCTTC | CASSHTSGGLNEQFF
. | TRBJ2-6 | TRBV6-1 | . | TGTGCCAGCAGTGAAGTCGGGGGAATCTCTGGGGCCAACGTCCTGACTTTC | CASSEVGGISGANVLTF
. | TRBJ2-7 | TRBV7-2 | . | TGTGCCAGCAGCATAATTAGCGGTGCCTACGAGCAGTACTTC | CASSIISGAYEQYF
few | TRBJ1-5 | TRBV19 | . | TGTGCCAGTAGTATAGTGACCGGGCCTAGCAATCAGCCCCAGCATTTT | CASSIVTGPSNQPQHF
. | TRBJ1-1 | TRBV10-3 | . | TGTGCCATCACCTTAGACCCGAACACTGAAGCTTTCTTT | CAITLDPNTEAFF
. | TRBJ1-2 | TRBV5-6 | . | TGTGCCAGCAGCACACCTAACTATGGCTACACCTTC | CASSTPNYGYTF
once | TRBJ2-5 | TRBV5-1 | TRBD2 | TGCGCCAGCAGCTTTCTAGCGGGGGGACTCCAAGAGACCCAGTACTTC | CASSFLAGGLQETQYF
. | TRBJ2-1 | TRBV11-3 | . | TGTGCCAGCAGCTTTAGCTCCTACAATGAGCAGTTCTTC | CASSFSSYNEQFF
once | TRBJ1-3 | TRBV30 | . | TGTGCCTGGACAGGGGCCTCTGGAAACACCATATATTTT | CAWTGASGNTIYF
. | TRBJ2-7 | TRBV30 | . | TGTGCCTGGAGTGTAGGGGAATACGAGCAGTACTTC | CAWSVGEYEQYF
. | TRBJ1-2 | TRBV6-1 | TRBD1 | TGTGCCAGCAGTGAATCACAGGGGAGGACTGGTGGCTACACCTTC | CASSESQGRTGGYTF
. | TRBJ2-3 | TRBV4-2 | . | TGTGCCAGCAGCCAGTCGGCTAGCCTAGAAGGAGATACGCAGTATTTT | CASSQSASLEGDTQYF
. | TRBJ2-1 | TRBV15 | . | TGTGCCACCAGCAGAGAAGGGCCTACGAATGAGCAGTTCTTC | CATSREGPTNEQFF
. | TRBJ1-2 | TRBV4-2 | TRBD1 | TGTGCCAGCAGCCAAGACGGACAGGCCTATGGCTACACCTTC | CASSQDGQAYGYTF
. | TRBJ2-7 | TRBV30 | . | TGTGCCTGGAGTTACGGGACGGGGGACGAGCAGTACTTC | CAWSYGTGDEQYF
. | TRBJ2-7 | TRBV11-2 | . | TGTGCCAGCAGCTTAGGACTAGAATCCGAGCAGTACTTC | CASSLGLESEQYF
. | TRBJ2-2 | TRBV25-1 | TRBD1 | TGTGCCAGCAGGGGACAGGGTGGCACCGGGGAGCTGTTTTTT | CASRGQGGTGELFF
few | TRBJ1-2 | TRBV12-5 | . | TGTGCTAGTGGCCCCGCGGCAGGCTTGGGGGGCTATGGCTACACCTTC | CASGPAAGLGGYGYTF
once | TRBJ1-1 | TRBV7-3 | TRBD1 | TGTGCCAGCAGCTTAACCGACAGGGGGGTGAACACTGAAGCTTTCTTT | CASSLTDRGVNTEAFF
few | TRBJ2-7 | TRBV11-3 | . | TGTGCCAGCAGCTTAGAGCAGAGCTCCTACGAGCAGTACTTC | CASSLEQSSYEQYF
. | TRBJ2-2 | TRBV30 | . | TGTGCCTGGAATTTTCAACTGAACACCGGGGAGCTGTTTTTT | CAWNFQLNTGELFF
. | TRBJ2-3 | TRBV4-1 | TRBD2 | TGCGCCAGCAGCTCTAGACTAGCGGGGGGCACAGATACGCAGTATTTT | CASSSRLAGGTDTQYF
. | TRBJ1-6 | TRBV6-5 | TRBD1 | TGTGCCAGCAGTTCGGGCGACAGGGGTGGTTCACCCCTCCACTTT | CASSSGDRGGSPLHF
. | TRBJ2-2 | TRBV6-5 | . | TGTGCCAGCAGTCTCGCCCCCACCGGGGAGCTGTTTTTT | CASSLAPTGELFF
. | TRBJ2-5 | TRBV5-6 | TRBD2 | TGTGCCAGCAGCTACCCCTGGACTAGCGGGGGCCTCTACCAAGAGACCCAGTACTTC | CASSYPWTSGGLYQETQYF
. | TRBJ1-4 | TRBV15 | . | TGTGCCACCAGCAGAGATCCGCACCCTAATGAAAAACTGTTTTTT | CATSRDPHPNEKLFF
. | TRBJ1-3 | TRBV11-2 | . | TGTGCCAGCAGCACCACCGGACCGGGCTCTGGAAACACCATATATTTT | CASSTTGPGSGNTIYF
. | TRBJ2-3 | TRBV6-1 | . | TGTGCCAGCAGTGAATTGATAGGACTGGGAGATACGCAGTATTTT | CASSELIGLGDTQYF
. | TRBJ1-6 | TRBV28 | TRBD1 | TGTGCCAGCAGTCCGGGGACAGCTAGCTCCTATAATTCACCCCTCCACTTT | CASSPGTASSYNSPLHF
. | TRBJ2-7 | TRBV4-1 | . | TGCGCCAGCAGCCAGCAGGGGGGGACCTACGAGCAGTACTTC | CASSQQGGTYEQYF
. | TRBJ2-1 | TRBV6-5 | . | TGTGCCAGCAGTTACTTCGGTGGACAGTACAATGAGCAGTTCTTC | CASSYFGGQYNEQFF
. | TRBJ2-5 | TRBV21-1 | . | TGTGCCAGCAGCAAAGCGCTTTATATACTAGCGGGGGATCAAGAGACCCAGTACTTC | CASSKALYILAGDQETQYF
. | TRBJ2-5 | TRBV7-8 | . | TGTGCCAGCAGCTTCGACAGTTTTGCAGAGACCCAGTACTTC | CASSFDSFAETQYF
. | TRBJ2-3 | TRBV5-5 | . | TGTGCCAGCAGATACCTCCCCTTTCCGGGGGGCTTAGAAGATACGCAGTATTTT | CASRYLPFPGGLEDTQYF
. | TRBJ2-7 | TRBV14 | . | TGTGCCAGCAGCCGTCTGACAGTAGACGAGCAGTACTTC | CASSRLTVDEQYF
. | TRBJ1-6 | TRBV5-1 | . | TGCGCCAGCAGACCCGACACTGATTCACCCCTCCACTTT | CASRPDTDSPLHF
few | TRBJ2-5 | TRBV4-2 | TRBD2 | TGTGCCAGCACCACAGGGGCAGGTGCGGGGGGGCAAGAGACCCAGTACTTC | CASTTGAGAGGQETQYF
. | TRBJ1-4 | TRBV5-5 | . | TGTGCCAGCAGCTTGGCGCAGGGAACGGGAAAACTGTTTTTT | CASSLAQGTGKLFF
. | TRBJ2-7 | TRBV10-3 | TRBD1 | TGTGCCATCAGCTCCCCGGGACAGGGTACCTACGAGCAGTACTTC | CAISSPGQGTYEQYF
. | TRBJ2-3 | TRBV4-1 | . | TGCGCCAGCAGCCAAGGGGGTTACTTTCCCACAGATACGCAGTATTTT | CASSQGGYFPTDTQYF
. | TRBJ1-5 | TRBV4-1 | . | TGCGCCAGCAGCCAAGAATGGCGGGGGCAGCCCCAGCATTTT | CASSQEWRGQPQHF
. | TRBJ1-1 | TRBV6-6 | . | TGTGCCAGCAGTCCTTCCGTGAACACTGAAGCTTTCTTT | CASSPSVNTEAFF
. | TRBJ2-5 | TRBV7-9 | TRBD2 | TGTGCCAGCAGCCTCCCGGTTCGGCTAGCGGGGAATCAAGAGACCCAGTACTTC | CASSLPVRLAGNQETQYF
. | TRBJ1-2 | TRBV2 | . | TGTGCCAGCACACAGCTATATGGCTACACCTTC | CASTQLYGYTF
. | TRBJ2-1 | TRBV19 | . | TGTGCCAGTAGTATAGGTAAGGATGAGCAGTTCTTC | CASSIGKDEQFF
. | TRBJ2-3 | TRBV27 | TRBD1 | TGTGCCAGCAGTTTATTGGGACAGGGACTCACAGATACGCAGTATTTT | CASSLLGQGLTDTQYF